These 18 T cell receptor beta chains came from one sample sequenced in a study of T cells in Graves' hyperthyroidism and ophthalmopathy. Using RNA transcripts as the source, TCR beta CDR3 regions were amplified. The HTBI set primed first-round TCR CDR3 RT-PCR. MiXCR was run by TCRdb on the multiplex PCR reads, yielding one entry per CDR3 protein. The sample lists fewer than 500,000 distinct CDR3 sequences, roughly 14% occurring once. Sequenced input: blood. The source is a man aged 18-30 years with Graves' ophthalmopathy.

This clonotype was counted at least ten times. This sequence joins TRBV7-9 and TRBJ2-7; D gene unclear. Germline assignment: CDR1 SEHNR and CDR2 FQNEAQ (reference sequence). This CDR3 is 11 amino acids long. Trimming removed 2 bases at V and 6 bases at J, with 5 bases between. The CDR3 sequence: CASSLQSEQYF. CDR3 coding DNA: TGTGCCAGCAGCTTACAGAGCGAGCAGTACTTC.

This clonotype was observed a few times. V usage is TRBV5-6 and J usage is TRBJ2-7, with D unclear. CDR1 and CDR2 from the germline V gene are SGHDT and YYEEEE. The CDR3 runs to 13 residues. The V and J ends lost 4 bases and 5 bases respectively, with 13 bases between them. The CDR3 nucleotides read TGTGCCAGCAGCCGCCCGGGCGGCAACGAGCAGTACTTC. This sequence encodes CASSRPGGNEQYF.

This clonotype came up a few times. This chain joins TRBV6-5 and TRBJ2-2; D gene uncertain. V was shortened by 0 bases and J by 2 bases, with 4 bases between the two germline ends. This CDR3 has 14 residues. The germline V gene has CDR1 MNHEY and CDR2 SVGAGI. The CDR3 is CASSYSVNTGELFF. The CDR3 region has the DNA TGTGCCAGCAGTTACTCGGTTAACACCGGGGAGCTGTTTTTT.

This clonotype was counted many times. The V gene is TRBV2, the J gene TRBJ2-1; 11 bases fit TRBD2. Germline V gene sequence: CDR1 SNHLY, CDR2 FYNNEI. With 6 bases clipped from V and 5 bases from J, the junction kept 6 bases outside the gene matches. This CDR3 region has 15 residues. The CDR3: CASRWTSGSNNEQFF. The CDR3, as DNA: TGTGCCAGCAGGTGGACTAGCGGGTCCAACAATGAGCAGTTCTTC.

This clonotype has ten or more counts. The chain combines TRBV30 with TRBJ2-2, with D possibly TRBD2 on 6 matching bases. The CDR3 length is 15 residues. The ends were cut back, 4 bases at V and 0 bases at J, with 12 bases in the middle. The germline V gene has CDR1 GTSNPN and CDR2 SVGIG (reference sequence). The CDR3 loop is CAWTVGTANTGELFF. The DNA of the CDR3 is TGTGCCTGGACGGTAGGGACTGCGAACACCGGGGAGCTGTTTTTT.

This clonotype was recorded many times. This chain joins TRBV20-1 and TRBJ2-5; 11 bases line up with TRBD2. The CDR3 runs to 16 residues. Germline-derived CDR1 and CDR2 are DFQATT and SNEGSKA (reference sequence). After removal of 3 bases from V and 1 base from J, the junction contained 7 bases not matched to a gene. The CDR3 sequence is CSASSGTSGPQETQYF. CDR3 DNA sequence: TGCAGTGCTAGTTCAGGGACTAGCGGCCCCCAAGAGACCCAGTACTTC.

The sample holds many counts of this clonotype. The rearrangement uses TRBV20-1 and TRBJ2-1; TRBD2 is a possible D gene (6 bases). The CDR3 loop spans 14 amino acids. Germline V gene lookup returns CDR1 DFQATT and CDR2 SNEGSKA (reference sequence). Between the trimmed V and J ends, which lost 4 bases and 6 bases, there was a span of 16 bases. Here the CDR3 DNA reads TGCAGTGCTATGGAGGGCCCCCTAGGCAATGAGCAGTTCTTC. Its protein product is CSAMEGPLGNEQFF.

This clonotype has just a few counts. Just one base apart from a much larger clone, this may be a read error. V gene TRBV20-1 combines with J gene TRBJ2-7, with 8 bases that match TRBD2. The V segment lost 3 bases and the J segment 3 bases; nucleotides outside the gene matches: 7. Germline-derived CDR1 and CDR2 are DFQATT and SNEGSKA (reference sequence). This CDR3 spans 14 amino acids. The CDR3 region is CSASEAGGFYEQYF. CDR3 in DNA: TGCAGTGCTAGTGAGGCGGGAGGTTTCTACGAGCAGTACTTC.

This clonotype has ten or more counts. The chain couples TRBV11-1 to TRBJ2-3; TRBD1 agrees at 7 bases. From germline, CDR1 is SGHAT and CDR2 FQDESV (reference sequence). The CDR3 has 15 residues. The V segment lost 3 bases and the J segment 3 bases; nucleotides outside the gene matches: 6. In DNA form, the CDR3 reads TGTGCCAGCAGCTTTAACGCAGGGGGTACAGATACGCAGTATTTT. Amino acids: CASSFNAGGTDTQYF.

This clonotype was seen ten or more times. The V and J genes are TRBV27 and TRBJ2-3; 9 positions agree with TRBD2. With V trimmed by 3 bases and J by 1 base, 20 bases remained unmatched. Germline CDR1 is MNHEY and CDR2 is SMNVEV (reference sequence). This CDR3 spans 21 amino acids. CDR3 region: CASSFYRWGTSGRGGTDTQYF. The CDR3 coding sequence is TGTGCCAGCAGTTTCTACCGTTGGGGTACTAGCGGGCGGGGAGGCACAGATACGCAGTATTTT.

This clonotype has at least ten counts. The V and J genes are TRBV18 and TRBJ2-1, with 8 positions matching TRBD2. Germline CDR1 and CDR2: KGHSH and LQKENI. The CDR3 contains 15 residues. The V gene end was trimmed by 1 base and the J gene end by 2 bases; junction bases not matched to a gene: 1. CDR3 coding DNA: TGTGCCAGCTCACCACAGGGACTAGCCTACAATGAGCAGTTCTTC. It yields the protein CASSPQGLAYNEQFF.

This clonotype appeared many times. In DNA, the CDR3 is TGTGCCAGCAGCCAAGGTCGGCATCAGCCCCAGCATTTT. Translated: CASSQGRHQPQHF. This chain connects TRBV3-1 to TRBJ1-5; no clear D gene. CDR3 length: 13 residues. The germline gives CDR1 LGHDT, CDR2 YNNKEL (reference sequence). The V end lost 1 base, the J end lost 5 bases, and 6 bases lay between the germline ends.

This clonotype was recorded at least ten times. V is TRBV18 and J is TRBJ2-7; 7 bases are shared with TRBD1. The CDR3 extends over 15 amino acids. Trimming removed 6 bases from V and 6 bases from J; junction bases left unmatched: 14. CDR1 KGHSH and CDR2 LQKENI come from the germline V gene. CDR3 DNA: TGTGCCAGCTCCGATGGACAGGACACTACCGGCGAGCAGTACTTC. It yields the protein CASSDGQDTTGEQYF. The variable domain in full, with the rest retrieved from reference TRBV18 and TRBJ2-7, is NAGVMQNPRHLVRRRGQEARLRCSPMKGHSHVYWYRQLPEEGLKFMVYLQKENIIDESGMPKERFSAEFPKEGPSILRIQQVVRGDSAAYFCASSDGQDTTGEQYFGPGTRLTVT.

This clonotype was counted many times. This chain joins TRBV2 and TRBJ2-5; tentative D call: TRBD1 (7 bases). V lost 6 bases, J lost 5 bases, and 28 bases lay in between. The V gene's germline CDR1 is SNHLY and CDR2 FYNNEI. This CDR3 has 18 residues. CDR3 protein: CASSDEPQDRRAEETQYF. CDR3 nucleotides: TGTGCCAGCAGCGATGAACCCCAGGACAGGAGGGCTGAGGAGACCCAGTACTTC.

The chain combines TRBV11-2 with TRBJ2-5; D might be TRBD1 (6 bases). Germline loops: CDR1 SGHAT, CDR2 FQNNGV. The CDR3 is 16 amino acids. V was cut by 5 bases and J by 2 bases, with 18 bases left in between. The CDR3 nucleotides read TGTGCCAGCAGCCAAGTTGGGACCAGGGGTCAAGAGACCCAGTACTTC. Translated: CASSQVGTRGQETQYF. The full variable domain, rest sourced from reference TRBV11-2 and TRBJ2-5, is EAGVAQSPRYKIIEKRQSVAFWCNPISGHATLYWYQQILGQGPKLLIQFQNNGVVDDSQLPKDRFSAERLKGVDSTLKIQPAKLEDSAVYLCASSQVGTRGQETQYFGPGTRLLVL.

This clonotype was recorded many times. The chain employs TRBV29-1 and TRBJ1-1, with D tentatively TRBD1 (6 bases). V was trimmed by 0 bases and J by 3 bases, leaving 8 bases between them. CDR1 SQVTM and CDR2 ANQGSEA come from the germline V gene. CDR3 length: 13 residues. The CDR3 nucleotides read TGCAGCGTTGAAGAGAGGACAGACACTGAAGCTTTCTTT. Protein: CSVEERTDTEAFF. Drawing the rest from reference TRBV29-1 and TRBJ1-1, the complete variable domain is SAVISQKPSRDICQRGTSLTIQCQVDSQVTMMFWYRQQPGQSLTLIATANQGSEATYESGFVIDKFPISRPNLTFSTLTVSNMSPEDSSIYLCSVEERTDTEAFFGQGTRLTVV.

This clonotype was recorded at least ten times. The CDR3 loop is CASGTTGIRDTQYF. CDR3 coding DNA: TGTGCCAGTGGTACGACAGGGATCAGGGATACGCAGTATTTT. This chain uses TRBV11-2 with TRBJ2-3; 7 bases match TRBD1. This CDR3 is 14 amino acids long. J lost 6 bases, V lost 9 bases, and 12 bases had no gene match. In germline, CDR1 is SGHAT, CDR2 FQNNGV.

At least ten counts were recorded for this clonotype. V is TRBV7-2 and J is TRBJ2-5; D remains ambiguous. Trimming shortened V by 5 bases and J by 0 bases, and 7 bases separated the two germline ends. In germline, CDR1 is SGHTA, CDR2 FQGNSA. CDR3 length: 13 amino acids. The CDR3 DNA reads TGTGCCAGCAGCCTACAGTACCAAGAGACCCAGTACTTC. Its protein product is CASSLQYQETQYF.